This T cell receptor beta chain was identified in a study of neoadjuvant anti-PD-1 for oral cavity cancer. The repertoire was sequenced with immunoSEQ multiplex PCR; TCRdb's copy has only in-frame clones and lacks some. The sample holds over 12,000 clones; about two thirds are singletons and the top ten take roughly 3.2%. The CDR3 has 16 residues. The germline gives CDR1 SGDLS, CDR2 YYNGEE. With V trimmed by 2 bases and J by 4 bases, 10 bases remained unmatched. This clone has more than one count but fewer than ten. Sequenced here: PBMCs, sampled before nivolumab (anti-PD-1) treatment. J is TRBJ2-5 and V is TRBV9, with 8 bases matching TRBD1. This sequence originates from a person between 40 and 85 years old with oral cavity squamous cell carcinoma. CDR3 coding DNA: TGTGCCAGCAGCGTCGGACAGGGCGGCTGGGGAGAGACCCAGTACTTC. Translated, it gives CASSVGQGGWGETQYF. The whole variable domain, remainder taken from reference TRBV9 and TRBJ2-5, is DSGVTQTPKHLITATGQRVTLRCSPRSGDLSVYWYQQSLDQGLQFLIQYYNGEERAKGNILERFSAQQFPDLHSELNLSSLELGDSALYFCASSVGQGGWGETQYFGPGTRLLVL.